This paragraph reports one T cell receptor beta chain. TCRdb's table, derived via immunoSEQ multiplex PCR, lists solely in-frame clones and lacks some. The data show 65,000 to 90,000 clones, with roughly 85% seen just once and under 0.55% held by the top ten. The germline gives CDR1 SGHDN, CDR2 FVKESK. The CDR3 length is 16 residues. The trim removed 4 bases at V and 1 base at J, leaving 9 bases unmatched. This sample was taken from a study of OX40 agonist ivuxolimab in advanced cancers. The sample here was CD4+ or CD8+ T cells sorted from blood, taken in a trial of the OX40 agonist ivuxolimab. The sequence came from an adult with an advanced solid tumor such as melanoma, head and neck, liver or kidney cancer. This sequence joins TRBV14 and TRBJ2-7; 8 nucleotides align to TRBD2. This chain's CDR3 is CASSPFRGGGSYEQYF. The CDR3 bases are TGTGCCAGCAGCCCGTTTCGGGGCGGGGGGTCCTACGAGCAGTACTTC.